These T cell receptor beta chains were read from a single sample in a study of blood T cell repertoires in COVID-19. Repertoires were generated with immunoSEQ multiplex PCR, while TCRdb's copy carries only in-frame clones and drops some. The sample comprises 100,000 to 150,000 clones, 86% of which are singletons, and less than 2.5% rests with the top ten. Material: PBMCs or T cells enriched from blood (not recorded which). These TCRs come from a woman in her 50s who had recovered from COVID-19. Each CDR3 is given with its conserved first and last residue. Fields, in order: CDR3 length, V gene, D gene, clone size, J gene, CDR3 protein, CDR3 DNA. D genes are given only for firm matches. For some rows the clone size is stated as once, few or many, or as a class when expanded; others skip it.

cdr3_length: 13
v_call: TRBV11-2
d_call: .
clone_size: few
j_call: TRBJ1-2
cdr3_aa: CASRGQGQDGYTF
cdr3_nt: TGTGCCAGCAGGGGGCAGGGCCAGGATGGCTACACCTTC

cdr3_length: 14
v_call: TRBV6-1
d_call: .
clone_size: .
j_call: TRBJ1-2
cdr3_aa: CASSEAAGGYGYTF
cdr3_nt: TGTGCCAGCAGTGAAGCGGCAGGTGGCTATGGCTACACCTTC

cdr3_length: 12
v_call: TRBV7-9
d_call: TRBD1
clone_size: few
j_call: TRBJ2-7
cdr3_aa: CASSDGTGYQYF
cdr3_nt: TGTGCCAGCAGCGACGGGACAGGTTACCAGTACTTC

cdr3_length: 15
v_call: TRBV11-3
d_call: TRBD1
clone_size: .
j_call: TRBJ2-7
cdr3_aa: CASSLGQGSSYEQYF
cdr3_nt: TGTGCCAGCAGCTTAGGACAGGGGAGCTCCTACGAGCAGTACTTC

cdr3_length: 16
v_call: TRBV4-2
d_call: .
clone_size: .
j_call: TRBJ2-3
cdr3_aa: CASSQDLRTSTDTQYF
cdr3_nt: TGTGCCAGCAGCCAAGATCTGCGCACTAGCACAGATACGCAGTATTTT

cdr3_length: 13
v_call: TRBV7-2
d_call: TRBD1
clone_size: .
j_call: TRBJ1-1
cdr3_aa: CASSGQENTEAFF
cdr3_nt: TGTGCCAGCAGTGGACAGGAGAACACTGAAGCTTTCTTT

cdr3_length: 13
v_call: TRBV25-1
d_call: .
clone_size: .
j_call: TRBJ1-2
cdr3_aa: CASSVSLNYGYTF
cdr3_nt: TGTGCCAGCAGTGTGTCCCTTAACTATGGCTACACCTTC

cdr3_length: 15
v_call: TRBV5-1
d_call: TRBD1
clone_size: .
j_call: TRBJ2-7
cdr3_aa: CASSLEGLRGRGQYF
cdr3_nt: TGCGCCAGCAGCTTGGAGGGCCTCAGGGGGCGAGGGCAGTACTTC

cdr3_length: 12
v_call: TRBV27
d_call: TRBD2
clone_size: .
j_call: TRBJ2-5
cdr3_aa: CASPAGTETQYF
cdr3_nt: TGTGCTTCCCCAGCGGGGACTGAGACCCAGTACTTC

cdr3_length: 15
v_call: TRBV7-2
d_call: .
clone_size: .
j_call: TRBJ2-1
cdr3_aa: CASSLTKDSNNEQFF
cdr3_nt: TGTGCCAGCAGCTTAACGAAGGACTCGAACAATGAGCAGTTCTTC

cdr3_length: 14
v_call: TRBV9
d_call: .
clone_size: .
j_call: TRBJ1-1
cdr3_aa: CASSVVAGAAEAFF
cdr3_nt: TGTGCCAGCAGCGTAGTAGCTGGGGCCGCGGAAGCTTTCTTT

cdr3_length: 17
v_call: TRBV18
d_call: TRBD1
clone_size: .
j_call: TRBJ1-1
cdr3_aa: CASSPPRTGWETVEAFF
cdr3_nt: TGTGCCAGCTCACCCCCTCGGACAGGGTGGGAGACGGTTGAAGCTTTCTTT

cdr3_length: 16
v_call: TRBV6-8
d_call: TRBD2
clone_size: .
j_call: TRBJ2-7
cdr3_aa: CASSPPGLAASYEQYF
cdr3_nt: TGTGCCAGCAGTCCGCCGGGACTAGCGGCCTCCTACGAGCAGTACTTC

cdr3_length: 16
v_call: TRBV11-2
d_call: TRBD1
clone_size: .
j_call: TRBJ2-4
cdr3_aa: CASSPKTGLAKNIQYF
cdr3_nt: TGTGCCAGCAGCCCGAAGACAGGGTTAGCCAAAAACATTCAGTACTTC

cdr3_length: 17
v_call: TRBV2
d_call: .
clone_size: few
j_call: TRBJ1-2
cdr3_aa: CASTPVGSGANNYGYTF
cdr3_nt: TGTGCCAGCACCCCTGTGGGTTCAGGGGCCAACAACTATGGCTACACCTTC

cdr3_length: 17
v_call: TRBV4-3
d_call: TRBD1
clone_size: .
j_call: TRBJ1-1
cdr3_aa: CASSQEDRGQRWSEAFF
cdr3_nt: TGCGCCAGCAGCCAAGAGGACAGGGGACAAAGGTGGTCTGAAGCTTTCTTT

cdr3_length: 14
v_call: TRBV5-1
d_call: TRBD1
clone_size: .
j_call: TRBJ2-7
cdr3_aa: CASSHGQGPNEQYF
cdr3_nt: TGCGCCAGCAGCCACGGACAGGGACCAAACGAGCAGTACTTC

cdr3_length: 15
v_call: TRBV12-5
d_call: .
clone_size: few
j_call: TRBJ1-1
cdr3_aa: CASGLPRLSGSEAFF
cdr3_nt: TGTGCTAGTGGTTTGCCCCGGTTGTCAGGGTCTGAAGCTTTCTTT

cdr3_length: 17
v_call: TRBV7-8
d_call: .
clone_size: .
j_call: TRBJ1-5
cdr3_aa: CASSLSGGGRTTQPQHF
cdr3_nt: TGTGCCAGCAGCCTATCGGGAGGGGGACGGACTACGCAGCCCCAGCATTTT

cdr3_length: 13
v_call: TRBV3-1/TRBV3-2
d_call: .
clone_size: few
j_call: TRBJ1-2
cdr3_aa: CASSQDQVYGYTF
cdr3_nt: TGTGCCAGCAGCCAAGATCAGGTGTATGGCTACACCTTC

cdr3_length: 15
v_call: TRBV3-1/TRBV3-2
d_call: .
clone_size: .
j_call: TRBJ1-5
cdr3_aa: CASSQDGGGDQPQHF
cdr3_nt: TGTGCCAGCAGCCAAGATGGGGGGGGCGATCAGCCCCAGCATTTT

cdr3_length: 14
v_call: TRBV6-5
d_call: .
clone_size: .
j_call: TRBJ2-2
cdr3_aa: CASRRDINTGELFF
cdr3_nt: TGTGCCAGCAGGAGGGACATAAACACCGGGGAGCTGTTTTTT

cdr3_length: 14
v_call: TRBV7-9
d_call: TRBD1
clone_size: .
j_call: TRBJ1-1
cdr3_aa: CASSLPDRDAEAFF
cdr3_nt: TGTGCCAGCAGCCTACCCGACAGGGACGCTGAAGCTTTCTTT

cdr3_length: 13
v_call: TRBV7-2
d_call: .
clone_size: few
j_call: TRBJ2-3
cdr3_aa: CASSAPSSVTQYF
cdr3_nt: TGTGCCAGCAGCGCGCCTTCGTCTGTCACGCAGTATTTT

cdr3_length: 13
v_call: TRBV19
d_call: TRBD1
clone_size: .
j_call: TRBJ2-1
cdr3_aa: CARKTGHYNEQFF
cdr3_nt: TGTGCCAGGAAGACAGGGCACTACAATGAGCAGTTCTTC

cdr3_length: 14
v_call: TRBV2
d_call: .
clone_size: .
j_call: TRBJ2-5
cdr3_aa: CASSELGAIGTQYF
cdr3_nt: TGTGCCAGCAGTGAACTGGGGGCCATAGGGACCCAGTACTTC

cdr3_length: 11
v_call: TRBV20-1
d_call: TRBD1
clone_size: .
j_call: TRBJ1-1
cdr3_aa: CRTGGSTEAFF
cdr3_nt: TGCAGGACAGGGGGGTCCACTGAAGCTTTCTTT

cdr3_length: 15
v_call: TRBV9
d_call: .
clone_size: .
j_call: TRBJ2-5
cdr3_aa: CASSQAGGAVETQYF
cdr3_nt: TGTGCCAGCAGCCAGGCCGGAGGCGCAGTGGAGACCCAGTACTTC

cdr3_length: 15
v_call: TRBV19
d_call: .
clone_size: .
j_call: TRBJ1-4
cdr3_aa: CASSRRQADNEKLFF
cdr3_nt: TGTGCCAGTAGTCGTAGACAGGCGGATAATGAAAAACTGTTTTTT

cdr3_length: 17
v_call: TRBV19
d_call: TRBD1
clone_size: few
j_call: TRBJ1-6
cdr3_aa: CASRLQRTGQNNSPLHF
cdr3_nt: TGTGCCAGTAGACTACAACGGACAGGGCAGAATAATTCACCCCTCCACTTT

cdr3_length: 13
v_call: TRBV24-1
d_call: .
clone_size: .
j_call: TRBJ1-2
cdr3_aa: CATSETGNYGYTF
cdr3_nt: TGTGCCACCAGTGAAACAGGGAACTATGGCTACACCTTC

cdr3_length: 16
v_call: TRBV6-5
d_call: .
clone_size: once
j_call: TRBJ2-5
cdr3_aa: CASSYTKGGAQETQYF
cdr3_nt: TGTGCCAGCAGTTACACGAAGGGAGGCGCCCAAGAGACCCAGTACTTC

cdr3_length: 15
v_call: TRBV7-9
d_call: .
clone_size: few
j_call: TRBJ1-2
cdr3_aa: CASSLGVGASGGYTF
cdr3_nt: TGTGCCAGCAGCTTAGGCGTGGGCGCGTCTGGTGGCTACACCTTC

cdr3_length: 15
v_call: TRBV12-5
d_call: .
clone_size: .
j_call: TRBJ1-6
cdr3_aa: CASGPGGTGNSPLHF
cdr3_nt: TGTGCTAGTGGCCCCGGGGGGACGGGGAATTCACCCCTCCACTTT

cdr3_length: 12
v_call: TRBV2
d_call: .
clone_size: .
j_call: TRBJ2-7
cdr3_aa: CASSERGRGQYF
cdr3_nt: TGTGCCAGCAGTGAAAGGGGTAGGGGGCAGTACTTC

cdr3_length: 15
v_call: TRBV6-5
d_call: .
clone_size: .
j_call: TRBJ1-2
cdr3_aa: CASSYSSGAGYGYTF
cdr3_nt: TGTGCCAGCAGTTACTCGTCGGGTGCCGGCTATGGCTACACCTTC

cdr3_length: 13
v_call: TRBV7-3
d_call: TRBD1
clone_size: .
j_call: TRBJ1-2
cdr3_aa: CASSSGTGGGYTF
cdr3_nt: TGTGCCAGCAGCTCCGGGACAGGGGGCGGCTACACCTTC

cdr3_length: 12
v_call: TRBV4-2
d_call: .
clone_size: .
j_call: TRBJ2-3
cdr3_aa: CASSQIGDTQYF
cdr3_nt: TGTGCCAGCAGCCAAATCGGAGATACGCAGTATTTT

cdr3_length: 15
v_call: TRBV3-1/TRBV3-2
d_call: TRBD1
clone_size: .
j_call: TRBJ1-4
cdr3_aa: CASSRTGGRNEKLFF
cdr3_nt: TGTGCCAGCAGCCGAACAGGGGGCAGGAATGAAAAACTGTTTTTT

cdr3_length: 14
v_call: TRBV2
d_call: TRBD1
clone_size: .
j_call: TRBJ1-1
cdr3_aa: CASSGYQGAAEAFF
cdr3_nt: TGTGCCAGCAGTGGTTATCAGGGGGCAGCTGAAGCTTTCTTT

cdr3_length: 16
v_call: TRBV5-4
d_call: TRBD2
clone_size: .
j_call: TRBJ2-1
cdr3_aa: CASSPGLAGGPNEQFF
cdr3_nt: TGTGCCAGCAGCCCGGGACTAGCGGGGGGTCCCAATGAGCAGTTCTTC

cdr3_length: 14
v_call: TRBV19
d_call: .
clone_size: .
j_call: TRBJ1-5
cdr3_aa: CASSTGRGMEPQHF
cdr3_nt: TGTGCCAGTAGTACGGGGCGGGGAATGGAGCCCCAGCATTTT

cdr3_length: 19
v_call: TRBV7-3
d_call: .
clone_size: once
j_call: TRBJ1-2
cdr3_aa: CASSRHPVDRRYDSGGYTF
cdr3_nt: TGTGCCAGCAGCCGACACCCGGTTGACAGAAGATATGACTCTGGGGGCTACACCTTC

cdr3_length: 14
v_call: TRBV12-5
d_call: TRBD1
clone_size: .
j_call: TRBJ2-7
cdr3_aa: CASGLAGGFYEQYF
cdr3_nt: TGTGCTAGTGGTTTGGCAGGGGGTTTCTACGAGCAGTACTTC

cdr3_length: 15
v_call: TRBV25-1
d_call: TRBD1
clone_size: once
j_call: TRBJ1-4
cdr3_aa: CASSESGGIGEKLFF
cdr3_nt: TGTGCCAGCAGTGAATCAGGGGGGATTGGGGAAAAACTGTTTTTT

cdr3_length: 14
v_call: TRBV6-5
d_call: .
clone_size: .
j_call: TRBJ1-3
cdr3_aa: CASIASLSGNTIYF
cdr3_nt: TGTGCCAGCATCGCGAGCCTCTCTGGAAACACCATATATTTT

cdr3_length: 15
v_call: TRBV7-2
d_call: TRBD2
clone_size: .
j_call: TRBJ2-1
cdr3_aa: CASSEGLAGVNEQFF
cdr3_nt: TGTGCCAGCAGCGAAGGACTAGCGGGGGTGAATGAGCAGTTCTTC

cdr3_length: 19
v_call: TRBV11-2
d_call: TRBD2
clone_size: .
j_call: TRBJ2-4
cdr3_aa: CASSRVTSGGALAKNIQYF
cdr3_nt: TGTGCCAGCAGCCGAGTGACTAGCGGGGGGGCCCTAGCCAAAAACATTCAGTACTTC

cdr3_length: 13
v_call: TRBV2
d_call: .
clone_size: .
j_call: TRBJ2-7
cdr3_aa: CASAPLVGDEQYF
cdr3_nt: TGTGCCAGCGCCCCTCTGGTAGGGGACGAGCAGTACTTC

cdr3_length: 16
v_call: TRBV11-3
d_call: TRBD1
clone_size: .
j_call: TRBJ2-5
cdr3_aa: CASSRRRGQGQETQYF
cdr3_nt: TGTGCCAGCAGCCGCCGCCGGGGACAGGGGCAAGAGACCCAGTACTTC

cdr3_length: 15
v_call: TRBV6-4
d_call: .
clone_size: .
j_call: TRBJ2-3
cdr3_aa: CASSDWDTSTDTQYF
cdr3_nt: TGTGCCAGCAGTGATTGGGACACTAGCACAGATACGCAGTATTTT

cdr3_length: 16
v_call: TRBV7-9
d_call: .
clone_size: .
j_call: TRBJ1-2
cdr3_aa: CASSSQSLGHNYGYTF
cdr3_nt: TGTGCCAGCAGCTCACAATCCCTGGGACACAACTATGGCTACACCTTC

cdr3_length: 16
v_call: TRBV14
d_call: TRBD2
clone_size: .
j_call: TRBJ2-7
cdr3_aa: CASSEGTSGASYEQYF
cdr3_nt: TGTGCCAGCAGCGAGGGGACTAGCGGTGCCTCCTACGAGCAGTACTTC

cdr3_length: 14
v_call: TRBV19
d_call: .
clone_size: .
j_call: TRBJ2-2
cdr3_aa: CASKRPEGTGELFF
cdr3_nt: TGTGCCAGTAAGAGGCCAGAGGGCACCGGGGAGCTGTTTTTT